These T cell receptor beta chains were read from a single sample in a study of vaccination effects on CD4 cells after COVID-19. Their target antigens are unknown. Profiled with immunoSEQ multiplex PCR; TCRdb holds only in-frame clones, not every one. The repertoire holds about 46,000 clones, with about 76% as singletons. The source material was CD4+ T cells from PBMCs cultured without peptide, sampled after COVID-19 vaccination. These receptors all come from a human donor who had a prior SARS-CoV-2 infection. CDR3s include the opening cysteine and the closing phenylalanine or tryptophan. Each record gives: J gene, clone size, D gene, V gene, CDR3 protein, CDR3 DNA. A D gene is named only where the DNA matches it firmly. Expanded clones get a size class; other rows say once, few or many, or leave the size out.

TRBJ2-1 NA TRBD2 TRBV27 CASKAGGSYNEQFF TGTGCCAGCAAGGCCGGGGGGTCCTACAATGAGCAGTTCTTC
TRBJ1-2 NA NA TRBV30 CAWSASLGLLNYGYTF TGTGCCTGGAGTGCATCGCTCGGGCTCCTAAACTATGGCTACACCTTC
TRBJ2-7 once TRBD1 TRBV29-1 CSVGDRIPYEQYF TGCAGCGTCGGGGACAGAATTCCCTACGAGCAGTACTTC
TRBJ2-7 NA TRBD1 TRBV23-1 CASSQSGDREGNEQYF TGCGCCAGCAGTCAATCAGGGGACAGGGAAGGGAACGAGCAGTACTTC
TRBJ2-5 NA NA TRBV4-2 CASSQGPPGPATGTQYF TGTGCCAGCAGCCAAGGTCCCCCGGGGCCGGCGACGGGGACCCAGTACTTC
TRBJ2-7 NA TRBD1 TRBV19 CASSHLGQPYEQYF TGTGCCAGTAGCCACCTGGGACAGCCCTACGAGCAGTACTTC
TRBJ1-5 NA NA TRBV19 CASSMPRADSNQPQHF TGTGCCAGTAGTATGCCTCGCGCCGATAGCAATCAGCCCCAGCATTTT
TRBJ2-7 NA TRBD1 TRBV10-3 CAIRGTGDEQYF TGTGCCATCAGGGGGACAGGGGACGAGCAGTACTTC
TRBJ1-1 few NA TRBV5-1 CASSQNTNTEAFF TGCGCCAGCAGCCAAAACACAAACACTGAAGCTTTCTTT
TRBJ2-1 NA TRBD2 TRBV7-2 CASRGVAGGRSINEQFF TGTGCCAGCAGGGGGGTAGCGGGGGGGCGCAGCATCAATGAGCAGTTCTTC
TRBJ2-1 NA TRBD2 TRBV9 CASSVASGYNEQFF TGTGCCAGCAGCGTAGCTAGCGGCTACAATGAGCAGTTCTTC
TRBJ2-7 NA NA TRBV10-3 CAGGPYNGVEQYF TGTGCCGGCGGGCCTTACAATGGGGTCGAGCAGTACTTC
TRBJ2-5 NA TRBD1 TRBV11-2 CASSLVTGGETQYF TGTGCCAGCAGCTTAGTGACAGGGGGAGAGACCCAGTACTTC
TRBJ2-7 NA TRBD2 TRBV6-5 CASGGAVNTYYEQYF TGTGCATCCGGGGGGGCGGTTAATACCTACTACGAGCAGTACTTC
TRBJ1-5 NA NA TRBV2 CASSEAPGGQPQHF TGTGCCAGCAGTGAAGCGCCCGGAGGTCAGCCCCAGCATTTT
TRBJ2-1 NA TRBD1 TRBV9 CASSETQGPPLNNEQFF TGTGCCAGCAGCGAAACACAGGGGCCCCCCCTAAACAATGAGCAGTTCTTC
TRBJ1-1 NA NA TRBV18 CASSPQTTGIQAFF TGTGCCAGCTCACCACAGACTACCGGGATTCAGGCTTTCTTT
TRBJ2-1 NA TRBD2 TRBV11-3 CASSSGVEAGGYDEQFF TGTGCCAGCAGCTCCGGAGTGGAGGCGGGAGGGTACGATGAGCAGTTCTTC
TRBJ2-2 NA NA TRBV7-2 CASSWNTGELFF TGTGCCAGCAGCTGGAACACCGGGGAGCTGTTTTTT
TRBJ1-6 NA NA TRBV21-1 CASSKRDGGYQYNSPLHF TGTGCCAGCAGCAAAAGAGATGGGGGCTATCAATATAATTCACCCCTCCACTTT
TRBJ2-1 NA NA TRBV5-4 CASSPTGTRNNEQFF TGTGCCAGCAGCCCAACGGGGACTCGGAACAATGAGCAGTTCTTC
TRBJ2-5 NA NA TRBV4-1 CASSLLRGETQYF TGCGCCAGCAGCCTCCTTCGGGGCGAGACCCAGTACTTC
TRBJ2-2 NA NA TRBV7-3 CASSLRPDPVGGSTGELFF TGTGCCAGCAGCCTACGACCGGATCCCGTAGGGGGGTCCACCGGGGAGCTGTTTTTT
TRBJ2-3 NA TRBD1 TRBV14 CASSLRTGAPPDTQYF TGTGCCAGCAGCCTCAGGACAGGGGCGCCCCCAGATACGCAGTATTTT
TRBJ2-1 NA NA TRBV11-1 CASSLRRSIYEQFF TGTGCCAGCAGCTTGCGACGGAGTATTTATGAGCAGTTCTTC
TRBJ2-1 NA NA TRBV5-1 CASSPGTGSSYNEQFF TGCGCCAGCAGCCCCGGGACTGGGAGCTCCTACAATGAGCAGTTCTTC
TRBJ2-1 once NA TRBV2 CASSEVSPAYNEQFF TGTGCCAGCAGTGAAGTAAGCCCTGCCTACAATGAGCAGTTCTTC
TRBJ2-3 NA NA TRBV7-2 CASSSLPRGADTQYF TGTGCCAGCAGCTCCCTGCCGAGGGGTGCAGATACGCAGTATTTT
TRBJ2-6 NA NA TRBV6-4 CASSLSGGTGANVLTF TGTGCCAGCAGCCTATCAGGGGGGACTGGGGCCAACGTCCTGACTTTC
TRBJ2-5 NA TRBD2 TRBV6-6 CASSTPAGGVETQYF TGTGCCAGCAGTACCCCGGCGGGGGGTGTCGAGACCCAGTACTTC
TRBJ2-3 NA NA TRBV9 CASSRQTRAADTQYF TGTGCCAGCAGTCGTCAGACAAGGGCTGCCGATACGCAGTATTTT
TRBJ2-5 NA NA TRBV5-1 CASSLEIGGETQYF TGCGCCAGCAGCTTGGAGATTGGGGGAGAGACCCAGTACTTC
TRBJ1-2 NA NA TRBV19 CASSMLRQRDYGYTF TGTGCCAGTAGTATGCTTCGGCAACGGGACTATGGCTACACCTTC
TRBJ1-3 NA NA TRBV19 CASSFGPYSGNTIYF TGTGCCAGTAGTTTCGGGCCTTACTCTGGAAACACCATATATTTT
TRBJ1-6 once TRBD1 TRBV2 CASSPRTGRNSPLHF TGTGCCAGCAGCCCCCGGACAGGGAGGAATTCACCCCTCCACTTT
TRBJ1-2 few NA TRBV18 CASSHEGRDYGYTF TGTGCCAGCTCACATGAGGGGCGCGACTATGGCTACACCTTC
TRBJ2-7 once NA TRBV27 CASRRAGSNSYEQYF TGTGCCAGCAGACGGGCGGGGAGCAACTCCTACGAGCAGTACTTC
TRBJ1-1 NA TRBD1 TRBV9 CASSVDGQGNTEAFF TGTGCCAGCAGCGTAGATGGACAGGGGAACACTGAAGCTTTCTTT
TRBJ1-5 NA TRBD1 TRBV5-8 CASSLGTDYNQPQHF TGTGCCAGCAGCCTGGGGACAGACTACAATCAGCCCCAGCATTTT
TRBJ2-1 NA TRBD2 TRBV11-3 CASSLTPFGGRVHNEQFF TGTGCCAGCAGTCTTACTCCCTTTGGCGGGAGAGTGCACAATGAGCAGTTCTTC
TRBJ2-5 NA NA TRBV9 CASSPRFAGYQETQYF TGTGCCAGCAGCCCCCGCTTTGCGGGATACCAAGAGACCCAGTACTTC
TRBJ2-3 NA TRBD1 TRBV23-1 CASTHGQGNTDTQYF TGCGCCAGCACTCACGGACAGGGAAACACAGATACGCAGTATTTT